This entry concerns a single T cell receptor beta chain. Ages ranged from about 18 to 89 years, with residence in around 24 US areas. The data are from a study of blood T cell repertoires in COVID-19. Study-level background: Italy, Spain and the United States were the sources of the convalescent and acute COVID-19 samples. From T cells, B-cell-depleted T cells, or PBMCs came the material, which was cDNA or gDNA.

In the original analysis: Estimates of nucleated cell counts were drawn from the amplification of reference gene primers. The protocol was immunoSEQ multiplex PCR, while the TCRdb copy is restricted to in-frame clones and leaves out a portion. V and J calls and clone size are those listed in that table; D and trimming were worked out from the DNA. Of under 350,000 clones in the sample, around 85% were seen once. The sequence derives from a woman in her 40s with acute COVID-19. Sequencing was performed on PBMCs or T cells enriched from blood (not recorded which).

CDR3 DNA: TGTGCCAGCAGCTCCCTGGGGGGGGTGGTAGGAGAGACCCAGTACTTC. It yields the protein CASSSLGGVVGETQYF. The V and J genes are TRBV7-3 and TRBJ2-5; 7 nucleotides line up with TRBD2. The CDR3 totals 16 residues. The germline V gene has CDR1 SGHTA and CDR2 FQGTGA. With V trimmed by 4 bases and J by 4 bases, 12 bases remained unmatched.